Sequencing of this T cell receptor beta chain was carried out in a study of early T cells in non-severe SARS-CoV-2 infection. The wider study: Unsorted whole-blood RNA was sequenced in bulk, leaving chains unpaired.

Germline V gene sequence: CDR1 SGHVS, CDR2 FNYEAQ. The CDR3 is 15 amino acids. V trimming: 2 bases; J trimming: 6 bases; junction bases outside the gene matches: 4. The protocol attached unique molecular identifiers to individual cDNA molecules. Via MiXCR, TCRdb re-called the 5' RACE reads, giving one row per CDR3 protein. The data contain approximately 89,000 distinct CDR3 sequences, around 15% of them singletons. This clonotype occurred many times. The chain combines TRBV7-6 with TRBJ2-2; TRBD2 matches at 9 bases. This receptor was identified in an adult who was a healthcare worker with PCR-confirmed SARS-CoV-2 infection or an uninfected control (not recorded which). The source material was whole blood. The CDR3 nucleotides read TGTGCCAGCAGCTTACGAGCGGGGGGTCCCGGGGAGCTGTTTTTT. Amino acids: CASSLRAGGPGELFF.